This T cell receptor (beta chain) stems from a study of T cell responses to AZD1222 COVID-19 vaccine. Background on the study: Timing groups of about 4 and about 12 weeks for second doses were pooled.

Sequencing was performed with immunoSEQ multiplex PCR; in TCRdb, only in-frame clones are kept and a portion is missing. Of roughly 150,000 clones listed, 85% to 90% are singletons. The CDR3 sequence is 13 residues long. Germline V gives CDR1 SGHRS, CDR2 YFSETQ. Trimming removed 1 base at V and 7 bases at J, with 11 bases between. The sequencing here drew on peripheral blood, taken on day 0 of AZD1222 vaccination. V and J are TRBV5-1 and TRBJ1-2; D is possibly TRBD1 (6 bases). The source of this sequence is an adult in good health. CDR3 bases: TGCGCCAGCAGCTTGCCAGGGGCTGGTGGCTACACCTTC. It yields the protein CASSLPGAGGYTF. Full variable domain (rest looked up from reference TRBV5-1 and TRBJ1-2): KAGVTQTPRYLIKTRGQQVTLSCSPISGHRSVSWYQQTPGQGLQFLFEYFSETQRNKGNFPGRFSGRQFSNSRSEMNVSTLELGDSALYLCASSLPGAGGYTFGSGTRLTVV.